A single sample is the source of the 23 T cell receptor beta chains below, sequenced in a study of blood T cells in healthy people across ages. A second PCR, run for about 6 to 11 cycles, used a sample-barcoded 5' primer plus a J-beta primer mix. TCRdb recomputed calls from the 5' RACE reads with MiXCR, one row per CDR3 protein. The sample carries 540,000 or so distinct CDR3 sequences, under 30% recorded once. The sample also formed part of further work on T cells of mothers and their children.

The sequenced material came from blood. All receptors come from a boy younger than 18 in good health.

This clonotype has ten or more counts. The V call is TRBV29-1, the J call TRBJ2-5, with a possible D match to TRBD2 (7 bases). V was cut by 1 base and J by 0 bases, with 9 bases left in between. The CDR3 runs 14 residues. The germline V gene encodes CDR1 SQVTM and CDR2 ANQGSEA. CDR3 region: CSVEGGGYQETQYF. CDR3 nucleotides: TGCAGCGTTGAAGGGGGGGGCTACCAAGAGACCCAGTACTTC.

This clonotype was seen a few times. The chain carries TRBV7-2 and TRBJ2-7, with 8 bases aligning to TRBD2. The V gene's germline CDR1 is SGHTA and CDR2 FQGNSA. CDR3 size: 13 residues. Trimming removed 5 bases from V and 4 bases from J; junction bases left unmatched: 4. Here the CDR3 reads CASSMGLVYEQYF. The CDR3 DNA follows: TGTGCCAGCAGCATGGGACTAGTATACGAGCAGTACTTC.

J is TRBJ2-5 and V is TRBV19; 12 bases match TRBD2. The DNA end lines up better with TRBJ2-7; the J call may be wrong. The germline gives CDR1 LNHDA, CDR2 SQIVND (reference sequence). The length of the CDR3 is 17 residues. The CDR3 is CASSEGTSGSVSYEQYF. The CDR3 DNA reads as TGTGCCAGTAGTGAGGGGACTAGCGGGTCCGTTTCCTACGAGCAGTACTTC.

Comments on this clonotype: This may be a read error: a much more frequent sequence differs by one nucleotide. The V gene is TRBV29-1, the J gene TRBJ1-2; maybe TRBD1 (6 bases). V was shortened by 4 bases and J by 6 bases, with 27 bases between the two germline ends. CDR1 SQVTM and CDR2 ANQGSEA come from the germline V gene. There are 17 residues in the CDR3. This CDR3 reads CSVVSGGALYLPHGYTF. CDR3 DNA: TGCAGCGTTGTGTCGGGGGGCGCGCTTTATTTGCCCCATGGCTACACCTTC.

In its sample, this clonotype was seen a few times. The chain carries TRBV27 and TRBJ2-5, with a possible D match to TRBD2 (6 bases). Germline CDR1 MNHEY, CDR2 SMNVEV (reference sequence). Trimming removed 5 bases from V and 1 base from J, with 17 bases in between. CDR3 length: 16 amino acids. The CDR3 region is CASSLGPGRTQETQYF. The DNA for the CDR3 is TGTGCCAGCAGTCTGGGTCCAGGGAGGACCCAAGAGACCCAGTACTTC.

This clonotype was detected only a few times. The chain combines TRBV29-1 with TRBJ2-5; D uncertain. V dropped 4 bases and J dropped 0 bases, with 24 bases sitting between them. The CDR3 has 18 residues. The germline V gene encodes CDR1 SQVTM and CDR2 ANQGSEA. CDR3 loop: CSVGSPSLEPPYQETQYF. CDR3 DNA sequence: TGCAGCGTTGGTTCCCCCTCCCTCGAACCCCCATACCAAGAGACCCAGTACTTC. Full variable domain (remainder filled in from reference TRBV29-1 and TRBJ2-5): SAVISQKPSRDICQRGTSLTIQCQVDSQVTMMFWYRQQPGQSLTLIATANQGSEATYESGFVIDKFPISRPNLTFSTLTVSNMSPEDSSIYLCSVGSPSLEPPYQETQYFGPGTRLLVL.

This clonotype was counted only a few times. V gene TRBV10-3 combines with J gene TRBJ2-7; D might be TRBD1 (5 bases). Germline values: CDR1 ENHRY, CDR2 SYGVKD. Trimming stripped 6 bases from V and 0 bases from J, with 6 bases between. This CDR3 spans 12 amino acids. This chain's CDR3 is CAIRDNSYEQYF. The CDR3 DNA reads TGTGCCATCAGGGACAACTCCTACGAGCAGTACTTC.

The chain carries TRBV12-3 or TRBV12-4 and TRBJ2-5, with 9 bases fitting TRBD2. Trimming took 2 bases from V and 0 from J; bases not matched to a gene: 7. The CDR3 is made up of 17 amino acids. The CDR3 DNA is TGTGCCAGCAGTTTAAATATCGCTAGCGGGAACCAAGAGACCCAGTACTTC. It yields the protein CASSLNIASGNQETQYF.

This chain uses TRBV27 with TRBJ1-4; tentatively, D is TRBD1 (6 bases). The CDR3 length is 13 residues. Per germline, CDR1 MNHEY and CDR2 SMNVEV (reference sequence). V shed 7 bases and J shed 6 bases, with 12 bases lying between them. The CDR3 region has the DNA TGTGCCAGCATGGACAGTTCCGATGAAAAACTGTTTTTT. This translates into CASMDSSDEKLFF. Supplemented by reference TRBV27 and TRBJ1-4, the full variable domain reads EAQVTQNPRYLITVTGKKLTVTCSQNMNHEYMSWYRQDPGLGLRQIYYSMNVEVTDKGDVPEGYKVSRKEKRNFPLILESPSPNQTSLYFCASMDSSDEKLFFGSGTQLSVL.

A few counts support this clonotype. This chain joins TRBV7-2 and TRBJ2-5; 8 positions agree with TRBD1. This CDR3 is 15 amino acids long. Germline values: CDR1 SGHTA, CDR2 FQGNSA. Trimming cost V 4 bases and J 5 bases; bases outside gene matches: 9. CDR3 nucleotides: TGTGCCAGCAGCTCCACCGACAGGGGAAGGGAGACCCAGTACTTC. It translates to CASSSTDRGRETQYF. Full variable domain (outside the CDR3, taken from reference TRBV7-2 and TRBJ2-5): GAGVSQSPSNKVTEKGKDVELRCDPISGHTALYWYRQSLGQGLEFLIYFQGNSAPDKSGLPSDRFSAERTGGSVSTLTIQRTQQEDSAVYLCASSSTDRGRETQYFGPGTRLLVL.

This clonotype was picked up a small number of times. The rearrangement uses TRBV4-3 and TRBJ1-6; D possibly corresponds to TRBD1 (5 bases). Trimming shortened V by 8 bases and J by 0 bases, and 8 bases separated the two germline ends. The CDR3 sequence is 14 residues long. Germline CDR1 and CDR2: LGHNA and YSLEER. CDR3: CASGGGSYNSPLHF. The CDR3 DNA sequence: TGCGCCAGCGGGGGGGGCTCCTATAATTCACCCCTCCACTTT.

This clonotype has only a few counts. The genes are TRBV7-8 and TRBJ1-4, with D maybe TRBD1 (5 bases). V shed 4 bases and J shed 0 bases, with 12 bases lying between them. The CDR3 is made up of 16 amino acids. CDR1 and CDR2 (germline): SGHVS, FQNEAQ. CDR3 DNA: TGTGCCAGCAGCTCGGGACGGGTCTCAACTAATGAAAAACTGTTTTTT. Its protein is CASSSGRVSTNEKLFF.

This clonotype was observed a handful of times. CDR3 sequence reads: CASSEFRGTYEQYF. The CDR3 nucleotides read TGTGCCAGCAGTGAGTTCAGGGGGACCTACGAGCAGTACTTC. V and J are TRBV25-1 and TRBJ2-1, with TRBD1 matching over 7 bases. The J call may be mistaken, given a closer DNA end match to TRBJ2-7. Germline loops: CDR1 MGHDK, CDR2 SYGVNS. The CDR3 contains 14 residues.

This clonotype has just a few counts. CDR3 in amino acids: CASSPSVGTGGQQYF. CDR3 nucleotide sequence: TGTGCCAGCAGTCCTAGTGTTGGGACAGGGGGTCAGCAGTACTTC. This chain connects TRBV27 to TRBJ2-5, with 11 nucleotides matching TRBD1. J gave up 11 bases and V 5 bases, and 13 bases lay outside the gene matches. Germline V lookup: CDR1 MNHEY, CDR2 SMNVEV (reference sequence). CDR3 length: 15 residues.

The chain couples TRBV6-2 or TRBV6-3 to TRBJ1-1; perhaps TRBD1 as D (6 bases). Germline lookup yields CDR1 MNHEY and CDR2 SVGEGT. V was pared by 4 bases and J by 1 base, with 25 bases between. This CDR3 is built from 19 residues. This CDR3 is CASSFTSGQHHYANTEAFF. As DNA, the CDR3 is TGTGCCAGCAGTTTTACTTCAGGACAGCACCACTATGCGAACACTGAAGCTTTCTTT.

Only a few counts were recorded for this clonotype. The chain recombines TRBV6-5 with TRBJ2-7, with D perhaps TRBD2 (6 bases). CDR1 is MNHEY and CDR2 is SVGAGI in the germline V gene. CDR3 length equals 13 residues. Deletions cut 4 bases from V and 3 bases from J, with 10 bases between. The CDR3 loop reads CASSFGGIYEQYF. Here the CDR3 DNA reads TGTGCCAGCAGTTTCGGAGGGATCTACGAGCAGTACTTC.

This clonotype was observed a few times. In DNA, the CDR3 is TGCGCCAGCGGCAGAACAGCCCGAGAAAACAATGAGCAGTTCTTC. It encodes CASGRTARENNEQFF. This chain uses TRBV4-1 with TRBJ2-1; D is unclear. The CDR3 spans 15 residues. Germline V CDR1 and CDR2: MGHRA, YSYEKL. V was cut by 8 bases and J by 5 bases, with 19 bases left in between.

In its sample, this clonotype was seen a few times. The J gene is TRBJ2-7, the V gene TRBV7-2; D not resolved. Trimming stripped 1 base from V and 7 bases from J, with 11 bases between. Germline V gene data show CDR1 as SGHTA and CDR2 as FQGNSA. This CDR3 comprises 13 residues. CDR3 coding DNA: TGTGCCAGCAGCTTAGTCGGGTCAGCAGAGCAGTACTTC. Residues: CASSLVGSAEQYF.

This clonotype was counted a few times. The CDR3, as DNA: TGCAGTGCGGGGAGATCGCCCCAGCATTTT. It is translated as CSAGRSPQHF. The V and J genes are TRBV20-1 and TRBJ1-5; D remains ambiguous. Per the germline V gene, CDR1 is DFQATT and CDR2 is SNEGSKA (reference sequence). The CDR3 is made up of 10 amino acids. V was pared by 6 bases and J by 9 bases, with 9 bases between.

This clonotype was counted at least ten times. The rearrangement joins TRBV7-2 to TRBJ2-3; 7 positions agree with TRBD2. Germline V lookup: CDR1 SGHTA, CDR2 FQGNSA. The CDR3 is 16 amino acids. V was pared by 4 bases and J by 5 bases, with 12 bases of the junction left unmatched. CDR3 nucleotide sequence: TGTGCCAGCAGCTATGGACCGGGGAGGGGAGAAGATACGCAGTATTTT. This translates into CASSYGPGRGEDTQYF.

This clonotype was observed a few times. This sequence joins TRBV20-1 and TRBJ2-5; the match to TRBD1 covers 9 bases. This CDR3 has 15 amino acids. Germline V gives CDR1 DFQATT, CDR2 SNEGSKA (reference sequence). The J segment lost 4 bases and the V segment lost 3 bases, leaving 9 bases of the junction unmatched. The CDR3 region has the DNA TGCAGTGCTAGGGGACAGGGAAGGGCTTCAGAGACCCAGTACTTC. It codes for CSARGQGRASETQYF.

The V call is TRBV9, the J call TRBJ2-1, with TRBD2 matching over 16 bases. The germline V gene has CDR1 SGDLS and CDR2 YYNGEE. After removal of 0 bases from V and 7 bases from J, the junction contained 1 base not matched to a gene. The CDR3 loop spans 16 amino acids. The CDR3 region has the DNA TGTGCCAGCAGCGTAGAGGGACTAGCGGGAGGGAATGAGCAGTTCTTC. Amino acid sequence: CASSVEGLAGGNEQFF.

This rearrangement joins TRBV7-9 to TRBJ1-2; D remains unclear. With 5 bases removed from V and 4 bases from J, the gap between germline ends came to 14 bases. This CDR3 spans 14 amino acids. Germline values: CDR1 SEHNR, CDR2 FQNEAQ (reference sequence). The CDR3 loop reads CASSPSGGVYGYTF. The CDR3 DNA follows: TGTGCCAGCAGCCCTTCCGGCGGCGTCTATGGCTACACCTTC. Drawing the rest from reference TRBV7-9 and TRBJ1-2, the complete variable domain is DTGVSQNPRHKITKRGQNVTFRCDPISEHNRLYWYRQTLGQGPEFLTYFQNEAQLEKSRLLSDRFSAERPKGSFSTLEIQRTEQGDSAMYLCASSPSGGVYGYTFGSGTRLTVV.